These 20 T cell receptor beta chains were sequenced from one sample in a study of shared clonotypes between healthy human individuals. Repertoires were generated with immunoSEQ multiplex PCR, while TCRdb's copy carries only in-frame clones and drops some. Of about 2.4 million clones in the sample, 85% to 95% are singletons; the top ten hold more than 0.12%. Source material: naive CD4+ T cells sorted from blood. Documented subset: CD45RA+ positively selected. The receptors stem from a man in his late teens or twenties in good health.

This clone was seen a handful of times. At the DNA level, this CDR3 is encoded by other sequences in the same sample as well. The chain recombines TRBV2 with TRBJ1-2, with no clear D. V was clipped by 5 bases and J by 1 base, with 2 bases between them. CDR3 length: 11 amino acids. Germline V lookup: CDR1 SNHLY, CDR2 FYNNEI. Here the CDR3 DNA reads TGTGCCAGCAGTCTTAACTATGGCTACACCTTC. Its translation is CASSLNYGYTF.

This chain links TRBV20-1 with TRBJ1-6; D is undetermined. This CDR3 comprises 11 residues. Germline V gene sequence: CDR1 DFQATT, CDR2 SNEGSKA (reference sequence). Trimming shortened V by 5 bases and J by 10 bases, and 9 bases separated the two germline ends. The chain's CDR3 is CSAAGGSPLHF. The CDR3 coding sequence is TGCAGTGCTGCGGGAGGGTCACCCCTCCACTTT.

This clone was picked up one time. The V and J genes are TRBV28 and TRBJ1-1; D gene unclear. Germline-derived CDR1 and CDR2 are MDHEN and SYDVKM. This CDR3 is 15 amino acids long. Trimming removed 8 bases from V and 11 bases from J, with 27 bases in between. Here the CDR3 DNA reads TGTGCCAGCGTGTCGGGGAGTCTAGCCCCAAGGGATGCTTTCTTT. It yields the protein CASVSGSLAPRDAFF.

In DNA form, the CDR3 reads TGCGCCAGCCAGTCAACGACCGGAAACACTGAAGCTTTCTTT. Amino acids: CASQSTTGNTEAFF. V usage is TRBV5-1 and J usage is TRBJ1-1; D unresolved. Germline-derived CDR1 and CDR2 are SGHRS and YFSETQ. Between the trimmed V and J ends, which lost 7 bases and 2 bases, there was a span of 15 bases. This CDR3 has 14 residues.

V usage is TRBV30 and J usage is TRBJ2-5; tentative D call: TRBD2 (5 bases). The J call may be faulty, since TRBJ2-7 better matches the DNA end. CDR1 is GTSNPN and CDR2 is SVGIG in the germline V gene (reference sequence). CDR3 length: 12 residues. For the CDR3, the DNA is TGTGCCTGGAGAGGGAGCAGCCACGAGCAGTACTTC. Protein sequence: CAWRGSSHEQYF.

The chain recombines TRBV5-4 with TRBJ2-1, with D perhaps TRBD1 (5 bases). The CDR3 has 17 amino acids. Trimming pared 0 bases from V and 6 bases from J, leaving 19 bases between. Germline CDR1 SGHNT, CDR2 YYREEE (reference sequence). DNA for the CDR3: TGTGCCAGCAGCTTGGAAAGGGGTGGGTGGCTTTCCAATGAGCAGTTCTTC. The encoded protein is CASSLERGGWLSNEQFF.

This chain connects TRBV7-2 to TRBJ2-1; the match to TRBD1 covers 9 bases. The CDR3 has 14 residues. V shed 5 bases and J 6 bases; nucleotides not matched to a gene: 5. Germline loops: CDR1 SGHTA, CDR2 FQGNSA. CDR3 residues: CASSKPGQGNEQFF. CDR3 bases: TGTGCCAGCAGCAAACCGGGACAGGGCAATGAGCAGTTCTTC.

The rearrangement links TRBV7-9 to TRBJ2-2, with D perhaps TRBD1 or TRBD2 (6 bases each). V was shortened by 6 bases and J by 1 base, with 12 bases between the two germline ends. The CDR3 sequence is 15 residues long. Looked up from germline, CDR1 is SEHNR and CDR2 is FQNEAQ (reference sequence). CDR3 amino acids: CASSYGGGNTGELFF. As DNA, the CDR3 is TGTGCCAGCAGTTATGGAGGGGGGAACACCGGGGAGCTGTTTTTT.

The rearrangement joins TRBV4-1 to TRBJ1-5; TRBD1 matches at 8 bases. This CDR3 contains 16 residues. The trim removed 0 bases at V and 6 bases at J, leaving 7 bases unmatched. Germline CDR1 is MGHRA and CDR2 is YSYEKL. CDR3 sequence (DNA): TGCGCCAGCAGCCAAGATCAAGGACAGGGCCGTCAGCCCCAGCATTTT. It yields the protein CASSQDQGQGRQPQHF.

V is TRBV6-1 and J is TRBJ1-2; TRBD1 aligns across 7 bases. Looked up from germline, CDR1 is MNHNS and CDR2 is SASEGT. The CDR3 runs to 12 residues. V lost 4 bases to trimming and J lost 8 bases; unmatched junction nucleotides: 4. The CDR3 protein is CASSVDRAGYTF. The CDR3 DNA reads TGTGCCAGCAGTGTAGACAGGGCCGGCTACACCTTC.

This chain uses TRBV6-1 with TRBJ1-2, with D perhaps TRBD1 (5 bases). Trimming shortened V by 7 bases and J by 2 bases, and 14 bases separated the two germline ends. Germline V gene sequence: CDR1 MNHNS, CDR2 SASEGT. The CDR3 sequence is 14 residues long. The CDR3 is CASINGAGNYGYTF. As DNA, the CDR3 is TGTGCCAGCATCAACGGGGCTGGGAACTATGGCTACACCTTC.

The chain's CDR3 is CASSLYNRGIPSPLHF. The DNA of the CDR3 is TGTGCCAGCAGCTTGTATAACAGGGGGATCCCTTCACCCCTCCACTTT. The gene calls are TRBV5-6 and TRBJ1-6; 8 nucleotides line up with TRBD1. The CDR3 consists of 16 residues. Per germline, CDR1 SGHDT and CDR2 YYEEEE. V was clipped by 1 base and J by 9 bases; unmatched bases: 9.

The CDR3 DNA reads TGTGCCAGCAGCTTGGCGGGACAGGGCATTACCTACGAGCAGTACTTC. Translation: CASSLAGQGITYEQYF. The chain recombines TRBV5-6 with TRBJ2-7; 9 bases are a match to TRBD1. The CDR3 runs to 16 residues. Germline lookup yields CDR1 SGHDT and CDR2 YYEEEE. V trimming: 0 bases; J trimming: 2 bases; junction bases outside the gene matches: 6.

This chain links TRBV19 with TRBJ2-7, with D perhaps being TRBD1 or TRBD2 (5 bases each). Looked up from germline, CDR1 is LNHDA and CDR2 is SQIVND (reference sequence). CDR3 length equals 14 residues. V was pared by 4 bases and J by 4 bases, with 14 bases between. For the CDR3, the DNA is TGTGCCAGTAGTACTCCGGGGCGGACTTACGAGCAGTACTTC. The encoded protein is CASSTPGRTYEQYF.

The gene calls are TRBV2 and TRBJ2-3, with D unresolved. CDR1 SNHLY and CDR2 FYNNEI come from the germline V gene. The V gene lost 6 bases and the J gene lost 8 bases, with 12 bases spanning the gap. The CDR3 loop spans 12 amino acids. The CDR3 DNA follows: TGTGCCAGCAGGGCCGCCGATTTTACGCAGTATTTT. It is translated as CASRAADFTQYF.

This chain uses TRBV27 with TRBJ2-7, with 10 bases fitting TRBD1. The CDR3 contains 14 residues. CDR1 and CDR2 from the germline V gene are MNHEY and SMNVEV (reference sequence). The V gene end was trimmed by 5 bases and the J gene end by 5 bases; junction bases not matched to a gene: 6. CDR3 sequence reads: CASSEGQGRHEQYF. CDR3 sequence (DNA): TGTGCCAGCAGTGAGGGACAGGGGCGGCACGAGCAGTACTTC.

Regarding this clone: The sample holds other DNA sequences that translate to the same CDR3. The J gene is TRBJ2-7, the V gene TRBV6-6; D is unclear. Trimming took 1 base from V and 7 from J, leaving 5 bases between them. There are 11 residues in the CDR3. Germline lookup yields CDR1 MNHNY and CDR2 SVGAGI (reference sequence). Written as DNA, the CDR3 is TGTGCCAGCAGTTACTTGGGGGAGCAGTACTTC. Translated, it gives CASSYLGEQYF.

The V and J genes are TRBV18 and TRBJ1-2, with TRBD1 as a possible D gene (5 bases). CDR3 length: 18 residues. Per the germline V gene, CDR1 is KGHSH and CDR2 is LQKENI. V was clipped by 2 bases and J by 0 bases, with 19 bases between them. DNA of the CDR3: TGTGCCAGCTCACCATTCAGGGAAACCGCGGGGGCTAACTATGGCTACACCTTC. Translating gives CASSPFRETAGANYGYTF.

The rearrangement uses TRBV7-2 and TRBJ2-2; 7 nucleotides agree with TRBD1. This CDR3 is 15 amino acids long. The germline V gene has CDR1 SGHTA and CDR2 FQGNSA. V was clipped by 1 base and J by 5 bases; unmatched bases: 4. CDR3 DNA: TGTGCCAGCAGCTTAGGGGGGACAGTAACCGGGGAGCTGTTTTTT. Translated: CASSLGGTVTGELFF. The variable domain in full, with the rest retrieved from reference TRBV7-2 and TRBJ2-2, is GAGVSQSPSNKVTEKGKDVELRCDPISGHTALYWYRQSLGQGLEFLIYFQGNSAPDKSGLPSDRFSAERTGGSVSTLTIQRTQQEDSAVYLCASSLGGTVTGELFFGEGSRLTVL.

This chain joins TRBV4-1 and TRBJ1-1; TRBD1 aligns across 7 bases. J lost 7 bases, V lost 0 bases, and 17 bases had no gene match. Germline V gives CDR1 MGHRA, CDR2 YSYEKL. CDR3 size: 18 residues. The CDR3 DNA reads as TGCGCCAGCAGCCAAGACTCATTCCGTGACAGGGAAAGGGGTGAAGCTTTCTTT. Translated: CASSQDSFRDRERGEAFF.